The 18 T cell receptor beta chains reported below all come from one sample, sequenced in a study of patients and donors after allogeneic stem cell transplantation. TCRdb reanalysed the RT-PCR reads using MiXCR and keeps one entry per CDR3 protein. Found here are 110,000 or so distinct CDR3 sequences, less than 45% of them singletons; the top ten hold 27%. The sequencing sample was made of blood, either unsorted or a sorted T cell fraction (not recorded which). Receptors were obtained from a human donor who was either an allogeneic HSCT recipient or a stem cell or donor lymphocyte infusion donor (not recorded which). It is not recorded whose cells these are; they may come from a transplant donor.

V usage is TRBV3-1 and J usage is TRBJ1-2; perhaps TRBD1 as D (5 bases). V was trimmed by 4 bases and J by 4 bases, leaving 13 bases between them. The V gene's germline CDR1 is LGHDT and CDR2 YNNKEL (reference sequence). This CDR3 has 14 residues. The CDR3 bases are TGTGCCAGCAGCCCACGACAGCCCTTCTATGGCTACACCTTC. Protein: CASSPRQPFYGYTF.

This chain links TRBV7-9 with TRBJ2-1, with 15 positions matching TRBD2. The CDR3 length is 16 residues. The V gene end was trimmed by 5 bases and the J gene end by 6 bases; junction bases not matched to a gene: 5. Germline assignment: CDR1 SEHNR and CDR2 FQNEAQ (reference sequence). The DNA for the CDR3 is TGTGCCAGCAGCCCATTGGGACTAGCGGGAGGCAATGAGCAGTTCTTC. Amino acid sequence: CASSPLGLAGGNEQFF.

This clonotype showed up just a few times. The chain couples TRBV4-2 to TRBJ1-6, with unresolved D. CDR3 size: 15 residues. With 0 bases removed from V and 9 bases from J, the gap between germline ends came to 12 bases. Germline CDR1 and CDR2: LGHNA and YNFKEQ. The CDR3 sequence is CASSQDGGFTSPLHF. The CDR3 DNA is TGTGCCAGCAGCCAAGACGGCGGGTTCACTTCACCCCTCCACTTT.

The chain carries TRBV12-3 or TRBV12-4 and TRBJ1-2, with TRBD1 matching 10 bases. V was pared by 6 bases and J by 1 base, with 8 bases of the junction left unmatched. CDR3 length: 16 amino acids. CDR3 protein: CASSGTGEGGNYGYTF. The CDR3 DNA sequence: TGTGCCAGCAGCGGGACAGGGGAAGGGGGTAACTATGGCTACACCTTC.

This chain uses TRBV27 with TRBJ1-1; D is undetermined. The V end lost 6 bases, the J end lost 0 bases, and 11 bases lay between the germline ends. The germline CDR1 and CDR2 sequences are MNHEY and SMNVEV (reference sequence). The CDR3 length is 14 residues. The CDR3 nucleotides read TGTGCCAGCAGAAGGGTCGGACTGAACACTGAAGCTTTCTTT. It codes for CASRRVGLNTEAFF.

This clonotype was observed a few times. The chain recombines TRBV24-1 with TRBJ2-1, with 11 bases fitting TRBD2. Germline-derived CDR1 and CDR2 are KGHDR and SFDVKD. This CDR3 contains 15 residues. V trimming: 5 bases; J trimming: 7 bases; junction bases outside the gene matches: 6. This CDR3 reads CATSGTSGSRNEQFF. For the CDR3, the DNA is TGTGCCACCAGTGGTACTAGCGGGAGTCGGAATGAGCAGTTCTTC.

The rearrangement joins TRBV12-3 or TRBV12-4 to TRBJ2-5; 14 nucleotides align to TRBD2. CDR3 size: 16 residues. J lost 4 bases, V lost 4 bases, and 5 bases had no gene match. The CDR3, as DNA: TGTGCCAGCAGTTCGGGACTAGCGGGAGTAGGAGAGACCCAGTACTTC. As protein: CASSSGLAGVGETQYF.

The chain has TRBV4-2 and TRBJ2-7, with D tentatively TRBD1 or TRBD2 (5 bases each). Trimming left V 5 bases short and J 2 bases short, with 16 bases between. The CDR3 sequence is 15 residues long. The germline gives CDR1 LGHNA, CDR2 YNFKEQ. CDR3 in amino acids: CASSTGHGAAYEQYF. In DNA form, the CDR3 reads TGTGCCAGCAGCACGGGGCATGGAGCCGCCTACGAGCAGTACTTC.

This CDR3 reads CSVSSGFMNTEAFF. The CDR3 DNA sequence: TGCAGCGTTTCCTCGGGGTTTATGAACACTGAAGCTTTCTTT. This rearrangement joins TRBV29-1 to TRBJ1-1; D is unclear. From germline, CDR1 is SQVTM and CDR2 ANQGSEA. This CDR3 is built from 14 residues. V gave up 5 bases and J gave up 0 bases, with 13 bases separating them.

The CDR3 sequence is CASSLSRPSTDTQYF. The CDR3 DNA follows: TGTGCCAGCAGTTTGTCCAGACCTAGCACAGATACGCAGTATTTT. This chain links TRBV28 with TRBJ2-3; D unresolved. CDR3 length: 15 amino acids. Trimming cost V 3 bases and J 0 bases, with 10 bases left between them. The germline V gene has CDR1 MDHEN and CDR2 SYDVKM.

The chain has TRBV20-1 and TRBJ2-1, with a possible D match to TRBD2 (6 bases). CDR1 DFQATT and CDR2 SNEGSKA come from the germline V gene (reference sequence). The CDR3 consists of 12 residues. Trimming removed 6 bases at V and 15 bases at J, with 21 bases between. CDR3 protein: CSANQDLGEVFF. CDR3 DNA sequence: TGCAGTGCCAACCAGGACTTGGGGGAGGTGTTCTTC.

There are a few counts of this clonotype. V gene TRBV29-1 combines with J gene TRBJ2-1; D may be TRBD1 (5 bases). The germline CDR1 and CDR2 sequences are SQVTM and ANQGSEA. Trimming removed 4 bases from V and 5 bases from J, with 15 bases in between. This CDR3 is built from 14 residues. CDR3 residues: CSVGGWSRNNEQFF. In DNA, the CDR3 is TGCAGCGTTGGGGGCTGGTCCCGGAACAATGAGCAGTTCTTC.

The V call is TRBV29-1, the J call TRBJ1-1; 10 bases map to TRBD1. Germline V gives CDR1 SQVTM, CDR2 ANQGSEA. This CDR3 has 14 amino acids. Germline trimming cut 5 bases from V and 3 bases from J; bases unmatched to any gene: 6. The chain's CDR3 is CSVTTGGGYTEAFF. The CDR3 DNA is TGCAGCGTTACGACAGGGGGCGGGTACACTGAAGCTTTCTTT. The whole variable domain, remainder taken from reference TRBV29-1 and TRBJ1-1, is SAVISQKPSRDICQRGTSLTIQCQVDSQVTMMFWYRQQPGQSLTLIATANQGSEATYESGFVIDKFPISRPNLTFSTLTVSNMSPEDSSIYLCSVTTGGGYTEAFFGQGTRLTVV.

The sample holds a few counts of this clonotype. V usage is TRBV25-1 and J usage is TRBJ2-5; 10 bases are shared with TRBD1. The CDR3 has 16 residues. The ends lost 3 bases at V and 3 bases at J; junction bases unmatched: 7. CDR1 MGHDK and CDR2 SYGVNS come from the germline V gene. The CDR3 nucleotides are TGTGCCAGCAGTGACCCCGACAGGGGGCTAGAAGAGACCCAGTACTTC. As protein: CASSDPDRGLEETQYF.

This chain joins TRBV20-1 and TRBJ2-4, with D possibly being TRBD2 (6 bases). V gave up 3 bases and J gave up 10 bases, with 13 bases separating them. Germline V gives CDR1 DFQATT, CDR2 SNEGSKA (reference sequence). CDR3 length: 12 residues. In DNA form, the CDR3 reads TGCAGTGCTAGTGGACTACGGTTGATTCAGTACTTC. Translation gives CSASGLRLIQYF.

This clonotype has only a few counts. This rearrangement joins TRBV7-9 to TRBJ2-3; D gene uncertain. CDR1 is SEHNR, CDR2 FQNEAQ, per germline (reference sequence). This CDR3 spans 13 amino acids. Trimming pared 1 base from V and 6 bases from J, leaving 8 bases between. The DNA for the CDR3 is TGTGCCAGCAGCTTAGTATTGGGGGATACGCAGTATTTT. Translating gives CASSLVLGDTQYF.

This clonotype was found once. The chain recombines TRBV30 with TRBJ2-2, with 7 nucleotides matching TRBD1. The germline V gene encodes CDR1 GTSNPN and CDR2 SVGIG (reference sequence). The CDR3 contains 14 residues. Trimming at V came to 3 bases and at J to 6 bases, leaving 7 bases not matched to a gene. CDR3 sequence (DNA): TGTGCCTGGAGGAAAAACAGGGGAGCCGGGGAGCTGTTTTTT. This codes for CAWRKNRGAGELFF.

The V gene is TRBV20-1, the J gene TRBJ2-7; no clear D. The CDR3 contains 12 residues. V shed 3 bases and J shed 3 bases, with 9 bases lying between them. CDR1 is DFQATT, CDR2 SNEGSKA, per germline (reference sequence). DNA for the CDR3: TGCAGTGCTAGCGGTCAGTTCTACGAGCAGTACTTC. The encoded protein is CSASGQFYEQYF.